This TCR beta chain was captured in a study of T cells in Graves' hyperthyroidism and ophthalmopathy. Looking at the study overall: Any treatment followed the collection of peripheral blood at initial diagnosis.

As regards this clonotype: Its matching antigen is unknown.

Cells are PBMCs isolated from over 7.5 ml of fresh blood. Trimming pared 0 bases from V and 3 bases from J, leaving 4 bases between. The CDR3 loop spans 13 amino acids. The germline CDR1 and CDR2 sequences are SGHRS and YFSETQ. The TCR beta CDR3 regions underwent amplification using RNA transcripts as the source. Researchers ran a first-round RT-PCR on the TCR CDR3 using the HTBI primer set. TCRdb reprocessed the multiplex PCR reads with MiXCR, giving one entry per CDR3 protein. This table has 490,000 or so distinct CDR3 sequences, around 20% appearing once. The study's findings and limits: The blood repertoire included most of the expanded thyroid clonotypes above 0.001.

The sample taken for sequencing was blood. The J gene is TRBJ1-5, the V gene TRBV5-1; the D is unclear. This receptor was taken from a man in his forties or fifties with Graves' ophthalmopathy. This chain's CDR3 is CASSLAANQPQHF. CDR3 nucleotides: TGCGCCAGCAGCTTGGCGGCCAATCAGCCCCAGCATTTT.